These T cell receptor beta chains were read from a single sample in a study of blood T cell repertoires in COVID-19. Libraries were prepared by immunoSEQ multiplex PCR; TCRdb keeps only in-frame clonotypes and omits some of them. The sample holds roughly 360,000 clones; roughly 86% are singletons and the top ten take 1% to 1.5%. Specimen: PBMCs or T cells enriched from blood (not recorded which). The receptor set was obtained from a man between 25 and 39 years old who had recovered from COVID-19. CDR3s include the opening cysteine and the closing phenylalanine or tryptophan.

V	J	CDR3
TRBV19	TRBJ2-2	CASSQGQNTGELFF
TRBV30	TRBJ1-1	CAWRRQGDEAFF
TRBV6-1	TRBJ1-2	CASSGAQGLVQLYGYTF
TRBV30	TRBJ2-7	CAWNAGQLLNRGQYF
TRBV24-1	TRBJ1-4	CAGQGSTNEKLFF
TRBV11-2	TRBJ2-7	CASSFLRHEQYF
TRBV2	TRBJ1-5	CASSGTRTQPQHF
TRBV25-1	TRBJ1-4	CASRQAGITNEKLFF
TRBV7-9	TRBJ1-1	CASSASQEPEAFF
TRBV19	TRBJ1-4	CASRQGYNEKLFF
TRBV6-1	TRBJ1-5	CASSEAPQMGNQPQHF
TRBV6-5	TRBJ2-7	CASREGQGAYEQYF
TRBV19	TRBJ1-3	CATLGQGSGNTIYF
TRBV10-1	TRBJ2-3	CASSDRTDIRFTDTQYF
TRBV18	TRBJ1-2	CASSARGDGTPYGYTF
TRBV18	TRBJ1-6	CASSPRPQTGVDNSPLHF
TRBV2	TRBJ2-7	CASSETGNEQYF
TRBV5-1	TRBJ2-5	CASSLGQLQETQYF
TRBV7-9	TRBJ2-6	CASSLGAGAGANVLTF
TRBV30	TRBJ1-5	CAWSGGRDQPQHF
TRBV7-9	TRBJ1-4	CASSQHPGQGREKLFF
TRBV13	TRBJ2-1	CASSLTGGSYNEQFF
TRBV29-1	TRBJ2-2	CSAFGTVNTGELFF
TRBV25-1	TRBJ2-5	CASSGVMRGQETQYF
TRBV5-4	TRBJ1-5	CASSFGVGSNQPQHF
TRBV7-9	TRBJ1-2	CASSYRRRQGDYGYTF
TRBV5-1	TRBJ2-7	CASSLGGQGFSYEQYF
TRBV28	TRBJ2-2	CASSPQGAPTGELFF
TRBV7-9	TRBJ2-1	CASSRQTNNEQFF
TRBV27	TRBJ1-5	CASSPGTGRQPQHF